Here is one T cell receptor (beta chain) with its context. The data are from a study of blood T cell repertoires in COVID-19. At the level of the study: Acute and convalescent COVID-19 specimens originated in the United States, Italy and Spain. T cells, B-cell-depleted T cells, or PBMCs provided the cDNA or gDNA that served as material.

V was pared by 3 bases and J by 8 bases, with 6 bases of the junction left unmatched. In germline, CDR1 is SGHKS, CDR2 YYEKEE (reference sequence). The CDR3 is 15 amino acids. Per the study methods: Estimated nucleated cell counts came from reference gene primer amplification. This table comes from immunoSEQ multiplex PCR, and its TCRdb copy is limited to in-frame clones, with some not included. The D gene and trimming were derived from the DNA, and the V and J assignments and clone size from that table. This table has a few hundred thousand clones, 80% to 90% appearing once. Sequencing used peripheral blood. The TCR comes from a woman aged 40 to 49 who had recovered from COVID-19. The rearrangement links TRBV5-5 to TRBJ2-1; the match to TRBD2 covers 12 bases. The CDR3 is CASSSRLAGVDEQFF. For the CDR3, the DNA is TGTGCCAGCAGCTCACGACTAGCGGGGGTTGATGAGCAGTTCTTC.